The next 7 T cell receptor beta chains were all read from a single sample in a study of cytomegalovirus exposure and HLA in healthy donors. This PCR relied on a set of 60 Vbeta primers and 13 Jbeta primers. Libraries were prepared by immunoSEQ multiplex PCR; TCRdb keeps only in-frame clonotypes and omits some of them. The sample lists 150,000 or so clones; around a tenth were seen once. Sequences were obtained from PBMCs. These receptors were obtained from a man in his fifties in good health and CMV-seronegative.

This clone came up a few times. This chain connects TRBV5-1 to TRBJ2-7, with 7 positions matching TRBD1. CDR3 size: 16 residues. J was trimmed by 2 bases and V by 4 bases; bases with no gene match: 12. Germline V gene data show CDR1 as SGHRS and CDR2 as YFSETQ. CDR3 amino acids: CASSRTPGTDPYEQYF. CDR3 sequence (DNA): TGCGCCAGCAGCCGCACCCCCGGGACAGACCCCTACGAGCAGTACTTC.

This clone was recorded a few times. V usage is TRBV6-5 and J usage is TRBJ1-5, with a tentative D call TRBD1 (6 bases). The CDR3 is made up of 15 amino acids. Per the germline V gene, CDR1 is MNHEY and CDR2 is SVGAGI. Between the trimmed V and J ends, which lost 6 bases and 4 bases, there was a span of 16 bases. CDR3 residues: CASSNRDGLNQPQHF. CDR3 coding DNA: TGTGCCAGCAGCAACAGGGACGGTTTAAATCAGCCCCAGCATTTT.

A few counts support this clone. CDR3 region: CASSSTYEQYF. The CDR3 coding sequence is TGTGCCAGCAGCTCTACCTACGAGCAGTACTTC. This chain links TRBV7-6 with TRBJ2-7; no definite D call. This CDR3 spans 11 amino acids. V lost 4 bases to trimming and J lost 2 bases, with 3 bases between them. Germline lookup yields CDR1 SGHVS and CDR2 FNYEAQ.

The chain is built from TRBV7-9 and TRBJ1-1, with 9 bases that match TRBD1. The junction had 12 bases not matched to a gene; V was cut back by 3 bases and J by 10 bases. Germline V gives CDR1 SEHNR, CDR2 FQNEAQ (reference sequence). This CDR3 contains 15 residues. The CDR3 spells CASSLAPGQGRGAFF. The CDR3 bases are TGTGCCAGCAGCTTGGCCCCTGGACAGGGGCGTGGAGCTTTCTTT.

This rearrangement joins TRBV6-1 to TRBJ2-1; 12 nucleotides line up with TRBD2. After removal of 3 bases from V and 8 bases from J, the junction contained 11 bases not matched to a gene. CDR3 size: 17 residues. Germline assignment: CDR1 MNHNS and CDR2 SASEGT. The CDR3 reads CASSEGTSGRIRHEQFF. The CDR3 nucleotides read TGTGCCAGCAGTGAGGGAACTAGCGGGAGGATTAGGCATGAGCAGTTCTTC.

A few counts support this clone. The chain is built from TRBV30 and TRBJ2-5; D is ambiguous. The V gene's germline CDR1 is GTSNPN and CDR2 SVGIG (reference sequence). The V end lost 4 bases, the J end lost 5 bases, and 14 bases lay between the germline ends. CDR3 size: 13 residues. The CDR3 sequence: CAWTPEPSETQYF. In nucleotides, the CDR3 is TGTGCCTGGACCCCCGAGCCCTCGGAGACCCAGTACTTC.

This clone occurred a few times. This chain joins TRBV7-6 and TRBJ1-1; TRBD1 is a possible D gene (5 bases). V dropped 2 bases and J dropped 0 bases, with 10 bases sitting between them. The V gene's germline CDR1 is SGHVS and CDR2 FNYEAQ. CDR3 size: 15 residues. The CDR3 DNA reads TGTGCCAGCAGCTTATCGACAGCTCTGAACACTGAAGCTTTCTTT. Translation gives CASSLSTALNTEAFF.